What follows are 2 T cell receptor beta chains derived from one specimen sequenced in a study of blood T cell repertoires in COVID-19. TCRdb keeps only in-frame clones here, not all; method: immunoSEQ multiplex PCR. The top ten clones hold around 0.9% of a sample with 450,000 or so clones, 85% to 90% of them seen once. The specimen sequenced was peripheral blood. Every receptor here comes from a man aged 18 to 29 with COVID-19, enrolled during active disease.

The table lists this clone with a few counts. CDR3 amino acids: CASSRPLTSNSPLHF. Written as DNA, the CDR3 is TGTGCCAGCAGCCGCCCTCTGACAAGCAATTCACCCCTCCACTTT. This chain links TRBV27 with TRBJ1-6; D gene unclear. Germline V lookup: CDR1 MNHEY, CDR2 SMNVEV (reference sequence). V shed 6 bases and J shed 7 bases, with 16 bases lying between them. CDR3 length: 15 amino acids.

This clone was detected once. CDR3 in DNA: TGTGCCAGCAGGACCGACAGGACTAATGAAAAACTGTTTTTT. Protein: CASRTDRTNEKLFF. The V and J genes are TRBV2 and TRBJ1-4, with D perhaps matching TRBD1 (6 bases). V lost 6 bases and J 2 bases, leaving 10 bases between the germline ends. The CDR3 runs to 14 residues. The germline V gene has CDR1 SNHLY and CDR2 FYNNEI. Variable domain in full (rest from reference TRBV2 and TRBJ1-4): EPEVTQTPSHQVTQMGQEVILRCVPISNHLYFYWYRQILGQKVEFLVSFYNNEISEKSEIFDDQFSVERPDGSNFTLKIRSTKLEDSAMYFCASRTDRTNEKLFFGSGTQLSVL.